Each of the 2 T cell receptor beta chains below was sequenced from the same sample in a study of T cells in narcolepsy. Sequencing was performed with immunoSEQ multiplex PCR; in TCRdb, only in-frame clones are kept and a portion is missing. The sample records around 13,000 clones, about 89% being singletons. The specimen sequenced was CD45RA- memory CD4+ T cells from PBMCs. The source of these receptors is a human donor with narcolepsy.

The V and J genes are TRBV6-1 and TRBJ2-2, with a weak D call TRBD2 (7 bases). The CDR3 totals 18 residues. Germline V gene data show CDR1 as MNHNS and CDR2 as SASEGT. With 4 bases removed from V and 4 bases from J, the gap between germline ends came to 22 bases. The CDR3 DNA sequence: TGTGCCAGCAGTGCCTGGAGAGGGAGGGGGAAGAGCACCGGGGAGCTGTTTTTT. Translating gives CASSAWRGRGKSTGELFF.

CDR3 protein: CASTLVSNQPQHF. CDR3 bases: TGTGCCAGCACTCTCGTTAGCAATCAGCCCCAGCATTTT. The rearrangement uses TRBV6-1 and TRBJ1-5; D not certain. V was clipped by 7 bases and J by 0 bases, with 7 bases between them. There are 13 residues in the CDR3. Germline lookup yields CDR1 MNHNS and CDR2 SASEGT.